A single sample gave rise to the 29 T cell receptor beta chains below, sequenced in a study of beta chain features in type 1 diabetes. Expressed TCRB transcripts were sequenced after all isolated RNA was converted to cDNA. Measured with immunoSEQ multiplex PCR; TCRdb has only the in-frame clones, and not every one. The sample holds approximately 60,000 clones; around three fifths are singletons and the top ten take 2.2%. The sample was Tregs from blood. These receptor sequences come from a woman between 18 and 30 years old in good health.

CDR3 sequence (DNA): TGTGCCAGCCACAGGGTCCTTAACTCTGGAAACACCATATATTTT. Translation: CASHRVLNSGNTIYF. This chain links TRBV6-6 with TRBJ1-3, with TRBD1 as a possible D gene (6 bases). Germline V gene sequence: CDR1 MNHNY, CDR2 SVGAGI (reference sequence). V was shortened by 8 bases and J by 0 bases, with 14 bases between the two germline ends. The CDR3 consists of 15 residues.

J is TRBJ1-2 and V is TRBV2; D uncertain. This CDR3 has 16 amino acids. Per the germline V gene, CDR1 is SNHLY and CDR2 is FYNNEI. Trimming took off 9 bases at V and 3 bases at J, with 23 bases between the two ends. The CDR3 DNA follows: TGTGCCAGTAGACTAGCGGGTCTCCGGTTTGACTATGGCTACACCTTC. This codes for CASRLAGLRFDYGYTF.

This clone was seen more than once but under ten times. The chain is built from TRBV19 and TRBJ2-1, with 9 bases lining up with TRBD1. The germline V gene encodes CDR1 LNHDA and CDR2 SQIVND (reference sequence). The ends lost 6 bases at V and 1 base at J; junction bases unmatched: 4. The CDR3 contains 15 residues. The CDR3 bases are TGTGCCAGTAGGAAACAGGGGGCTTCCTACAATGAGCAGTTCTTC. Translating gives CASRKQGASYNEQFF.

This clone was counted a single time. This chain uses TRBV5-1 with TRBJ2-1; 7 bases fit TRBD2. This CDR3 has 16 amino acids. Losses at the gene ends were 2 bases for V and 1 base for J; bases not matched to a gene: 6. Germline-derived CDR1 and CDR2 are SGHRS and YFSETQ. CDR3 protein: CASSLTAGVSYNEQFF. CDR3 DNA: TGCGCCAGCAGCTTAACGGCGGGAGTGTCCTACAATGAGCAGTTCTTC.

The chain has TRBV7-2 and TRBJ1-4; 8 nucleotides align to TRBD1. The V segment lost 5 bases and the J segment 7 bases; nucleotides outside the gene matches: 9. The CDR3 contains 15 residues. Germline V CDR1 and CDR2: SGHTA, FQGNSA. The CDR3 loop reads CASSGNRGRTEKLFF. In nucleotides, the CDR3 is TGTGCCAGCAGCGGTAACAGGGGGAGGACTGAAAAACTGTTTTTT. Full variable domain (missing parts from reference TRBV7-2 and TRBJ1-4): GAGVSQSPSNKVTEKGKDVELRCDPISGHTALYWYRQSLGQGLEFLIYFQGNSAPDKSGLPSDRFSAERTGGSVSTLTIQRTQQEDSAVYLCASSGNRGRTEKLFFGSGTQLSVL.

This clone has just a few counts. This chain links TRBV7-9 with TRBJ2-1, with TRBD2 as a possible D gene (6 bases). CDR1 is SEHNR and CDR2 is FQNEAQ in the germline V gene (reference sequence). CDR3 length: 11 residues. The V end lost 7 bases, the J end lost 11 bases, and 12 bases lay between the germline ends. CDR3 protein: CASTFLAKQFF. CDR3 coding DNA: TGTGCCAGCACTTTTCTAGCGAAGCAGTTCTTC.

Comment on this clone: Other DNA sequences in this sample translate to the same CDR3. The V and J genes are TRBV7-3 and TRBJ2-2; 7 bases fit TRBD2. In germline, CDR1 is SGHTA, CDR2 FQGTGA. V shed 2 bases and J 1 base; nucleotides not matched to a gene: 1. The CDR3 is made up of 15 amino acids. CDR3 nucleotides: TGTGCCAGCAGCTTACGCGGGGGGAACACCGGGGAGCTGTTTTTT. Protein sequence: CASSLRGGNTGELFF.

This rearrangement joins TRBV5-6 to TRBJ1-1; the D gene is possibly TRBD1 (6 bases). Germline loops: CDR1 SGHDT, CDR2 YYEEEE. V lost 4 bases to trimming and J lost 1 base, with 14 bases between them. The CDR3 covers 15 residues. The CDR3 here is CASSLTGGSNTEAFF. CDR3 sequence (DNA): TGTGCCAGCAGCCTGACAGGCGGTTCGAACACTGAAGCTTTCTTT.

The count of this clone is one. The chain recombines TRBV6-6 with TRBJ1-4, with D perhaps matching TRBD1 (6 bases). This CDR3 contains 15 residues. Germline V CDR1 and CDR2: MNHNY, SVGAGI (reference sequence). The germline V and J ends were trimmed by 5 bases and 4 bases, with 14 bases remaining between them. The CDR3 DNA reads as TGTGCCAGCAGTCAGGGGTCCCATGATAATGAAAAACTGTTTTTT. Protein product: CASSQGSHDNEKLFF.

The CDR3: CASRTSTSYNEQFF. The CDR3 DNA reads TGTGCCAGCAGAACTAGCACCTCCTACAATGAGCAGTTCTTC. The gene calls are TRBV6-6 and TRBJ2-1, with D possibly being TRBD2 (6 bases). Germline CDR1 MNHNY, CDR2 SVGAGI (reference sequence). There are 14 residues in the CDR3. Deletions cut 6 bases from V and 0 bases from J, with 9 bases between.

J is TRBJ1-2 and V is TRBV29-1; the D gene is possibly TRBD1 (5 bases). V lost 4 bases to trimming and J lost 4 bases, with 7 bases between them. The CDR3 length is 11 residues. Germline CDR1 reads SQVTM; CDR2 reads ANQGSEA. CDR3 in amino acids: CSVGQPYGYTF. Here the CDR3 DNA reads TGCAGCGTTGGACAGCCCTATGGCTACACCTTC.

The rearrangement links TRBV5-1 to TRBJ1-1, with a tentative D call TRBD1 (5 bases). This CDR3 has 13 residues. Trimming pared 2 bases from V and 1 base from J, leaving 6 bases between. Germline assignment: CDR1 SGHRS and CDR2 YFSETQ. The CDR3 DNA is TGCGCCAGCAGCTTTCAGGGGAACACTGAAGCTTTCTTT. Amino acids: CASSFQGNTEAFF.

This clone is categorized as medium-sized (0.01 to 0.1%). V gene TRBV5-8 combines with J gene TRBJ1-2; tentatively, D is TRBD1 (6 bases). This CDR3 spans 15 amino acids. CDR1 SGHTS and CDR2 YDEGEE come from the germline V gene. Between the trimmed V and J ends, which lost 0 bases and 4 bases, there was a span of 13 bases. The CDR3 spells CASSLGGRGGYGYTF. The CDR3 region has the DNA TGTGCCAGCAGCTTGGGGGGCAGGGGCGGCTATGGCTACACCTTC.

J is TRBJ2-7 and V is TRBV7-2, with a possible D match to TRBD1 (5 bases). V was clipped by 2 bases and J by 4 bases, with 15 bases between them. This CDR3 is built from 15 residues. Germline CDR1 reads SGHTA; CDR2 reads FQGNSA. The CDR3 spells CASSLQGGLGYEQYF. As DNA, the CDR3 is TGTGCCAGCAGCTTACAGGGCGGCTTAGGGTACGAGCAGTACTTC.

The J gene is TRBJ1-5, the V gene TRBV7-2, with 8 bases identical to TRBD1. CDR3 length: 15 residues. The V segment lost 4 bases and the J segment 6 bases; nucleotides outside the gene matches: 8. Germline CDR1 reads SGHTA; CDR2 reads FQGNSA. Here the CDR3 reads CASSSQGGLGQPQHF. CDR3 in DNA: TGTGCCAGCAGCTCACAGGGGGGGTTGGGTCAGCCCCAGCATTTT.

The V call is TRBV30, the J call TRBJ2-5, with 11 positions matching TRBD1. V trimming: 4 bases; J trimming: 4 bases; junction bases outside the gene matches: 5. The CDR3 runs 14 residues. The germline gives CDR1 GTSNPN, CDR2 SVGIG (reference sequence). The DNA for the CDR3 is TGTGCCTGGATCGGACAGGGGGCAGGAGAGACCCAGTACTTC. Its translation: CAWIGQGAGETQYF.

V and J are TRBV19 and TRBJ2-7; D is possibly TRBD2 (6 bases). The V gene lost 3 bases and the J gene lost 6 bases, with 15 bases spanning the gap. From germline, CDR1 is LNHDA and CDR2 SQIVND (reference sequence). The CDR3 is 14 residues long. CDR3 amino acids: CASSMSGRRGEQYF. The CDR3 region has the DNA TGTGCCAGTAGTATGTCGGGCCGGCGGGGCGAGCAGTACTTC.

This clone was detected once. Written as DNA, the CDR3 is TGTGCCAGCATGAGGGCAGGGGGCTCAGATACGCAGTATTTT. Encoded protein: CASMRAGGSDTQYF. The V and J genes are TRBV6-5 and TRBJ2-3, with 8 nucleotides matching TRBD1. J was trimmed by 4 bases and V by 7 bases; bases with no gene match: 7. Germline V gene sequence: CDR1 MNHEY, CDR2 SVGAGI. The CDR3 spans 14 residues.

The CDR3 coding sequence is TGTGCCTGGTCCAGGGGGCGCGATGGCTACACCTTC. Its translation is CAWSRGRDGYTF. The chain uses TRBV30 and TRBJ1-2; 8 positions agree with TRBD1. The CDR3 length is 12 residues. Germline CDR1 is GTSNPN and CDR2 is SVGIG (reference sequence). V lost 5 bases to trimming and J lost 6 bases; unmatched junction nucleotides: 5.

This sequence joins TRBV30 and TRBJ1-3; no definite D call. The CDR3 runs to 15 residues. The V and J ends lost 4 bases and 0 bases respectively, with 13 bases between them. Germline V gene lookup returns CDR1 GTSNPN and CDR2 SVGIG (reference sequence). CDR3 coding DNA: TGTGCCTGGACCTCGAGGGCCCGCTCTGGAAACACCATATATTTT. Its translation is CAWTSRARSGNTIYF. The full variable domain, its missing parts supplied by reference TRBV30 and TRBJ1-3, is SQTIHQWPATLVQPVGSPLSLECTVEGTSNPNLYWYRQAAGRGLQLLFYSVGIGQISSEVPQNLSASRPQDRQFILSSKKLLLSDSGFYLCAWTSRARSGNTIYFGEGSWLTVV.

With regard to this clone: At one boundary the junction diverges from the germline segment, which might be a read error. V gene TRBV7-2 combines with J gene TRBJ2-2; TRBD1 aligns across 9 bases. This CDR3 is 12 amino acids long. CDR1 SGHTA and CDR2 FQGNSA come from the germline V gene. The CDR3 reads CASSWWTGELLF. The CDR3, as DNA: TGTGCCAGCAGCTGGTGGACAGGGGAGCTGCTTTTT.

J is TRBJ2-3 and V is TRBV5-1, with TRBD1 as a possible D gene (6 bases). Trimming left V 4 bases short and J 0 bases short, with 12 bases between. Germline CDR1 reads SGHRS; CDR2 reads YFSETQ. The length of the CDR3 is 15 residues. This CDR3 is CASSQGTPSTDTQYF. As DNA, the CDR3 is TGCGCCAGCAGCCAAGGGACACCCAGCACAGATACGCAGTATTTT. The full variable domain, in which reference TRBV5-1 and TRBJ2-3 provide the parts outside the CDR3, is KAGVTQTPRYLIKTRGQQVTLSCSPISGHRSVSWYQQTPGQGLQFLFEYFSETQRNKGNFPGRFSGRQFSNSRSEMNVSTLELGDSALYLCASSQGTPSTDTQYFGPGTRLTVL.

J is TRBJ2-4 and V is TRBV2; 7 bases align to TRBD2. Per the germline V gene, CDR1 is SNHLY and CDR2 is FYNNEI. Trimming took 2 bases from V and 8 from J; bases not matched to a gene: 6. The CDR3 sequence is 14 residues long. The CDR3 here is CASSETPGGYIQYF. CDR3 sequence (DNA): TGTGCCAGCAGTGAAACCCCCGGGGGGTACATTCAGTACTTC.

This CDR3 is CASSLSGIPEAFF. As DNA, the CDR3 is TGTGCCAGCAGTTTATCAGGGATCCCTGAAGCTTTCTTT. The chain recombines TRBV28 with TRBJ1-1, with D possibly TRBD1 on 5 matching bases. This CDR3 contains 13 residues. Germline values: CDR1 MDHEN, CDR2 SYDVKM. V lost 1 base to trimming and J lost 6 bases, with 9 bases between them.

J is TRBJ1-2 and V is TRBV6-6; 7 bases map to TRBD1. The CDR3 spans 14 residues. V dropped 7 bases and J dropped 5; count of bases not matched to a gene: 10. CDR1 and CDR2 from the germline V gene are MNHNY and SVGAGI (reference sequence). CDR3 sequence reads: CASTPQGSEYGYTF. CDR3 in DNA: TGTGCCAGCACCCCACAGGGGAGCGAGTATGGCTACACCTTC.

A few counts support this clone. The chain links TRBV7-2 to TRBJ1-5; 9 bases fit TRBD1. V was clipped by 6 bases and J by 3 bases; unmatched bases: 9. CDR1 is SGHTA, CDR2 FQGNSA, per germline. The CDR3 sequence is 16 residues long. The CDR3 sequence is CASSNMGQGNNQPQHF. The CDR3 DNA sequence: TGTGCCAGCAGTAATATGGGACAGGGTAACAATCAGCCCCAGCATTTT.

This chain uses TRBV5-1 with TRBJ2-2; D remains unclear. Between the trimmed V and J ends, which lost 5 bases and 4 bases, there was a span of 9 bases. Germline V gives CDR1 SGHRS, CDR2 YFSETQ. The CDR3 runs to 13 residues. The CDR3 here is CASRSDSTGELFF. As DNA, the CDR3 is TGCGCCAGCAGGTCTGACTCCACCGGGGAGCTGTTTTTT.

This clone showed up just once. The genes are TRBV5-1 and TRBJ1-1; 7 nucleotides match TRBD1. This CDR3 contains 13 residues. V dropped 4 bases and J dropped 4; count of bases not matched to a gene: 4. Per the germline V gene, CDR1 is SGHRS and CDR2 is YFSETQ. The CDR3 reads CASSDRVGTEAFF. CDR3 bases: TGCGCCAGCAGCGACAGGGTGGGCACTGAAGCTTTCTTT.

The chain employs TRBV4-1 and TRBJ1-4; D is perhaps TRBD1 (5 bases). With 0 bases removed from V and 8 bases from J, the gap between germline ends came to 19 bases. The CDR3 sequence is 17 residues long. Germline V gene lookup returns CDR1 MGHRA and CDR2 YSYEKL. The CDR3: CASSQDGGTLEGEKLFF. The CDR3 coding sequence is TGCGCCAGCAGCCAAGATGGCGGGACTCTCGAGGGGGAAAAACTGTTTTTT.